This is a list of T cell receptor beta chains from one sample in a study of early T cells in non-severe SARS-CoV-2 infection. TCRdb redid the calling of the 5' RACE reads with MiXCR, one entry per CDR3 protein. The sample consists of 70,000 to 90,000 distinct CDR3 sequences, 14% to 15% of them appearing once. The sample was whole blood. These receptors all come from an adult who was a healthcare worker with PCR-confirmed SARS-CoV-2 infection or an uninfected control (not recorded which). The CDR3 runs from the conserved cysteine through the conserved F or W. D genes are given only for firm matches. Expanded clones get a size class; other rows say once, few or many, or leave the size out.

v_gene: TRBV29-1; d_gene: TRBD2; j_gene: TRBJ2-1; abundance: few; CDR3nt: TGCAGCACGGGACTAGCGGGAGTAAGAGAGCAGTTCTTC; CDR3aa: CSTGLAGVREQFF
v_gene: TRBV5-4; d_gene: TRBD1; j_gene: TRBJ2-5; abundance: few; CDR3nt: TGTGCCAGCAGCGGCCTGGACAGGGGCGAGACCCAGTACTTC; CDR3aa: CASSGLDRGETQYF
v_gene: TRBV21-1; d_gene: -; j_gene: TRBJ1-4; abundance: -; CDR3nt: TGTGCCAGCAGCAAAGGGTTGGGCCTTAATGAAAAACTGTTTTTT; CDR3aa: CASSKGLGLNEKLFF
v_gene: TRBV7-9; d_gene: TRBD1; j_gene: TRBJ1-1; abundance: few; CDR3nt: TGTGCCAGCAGCGCATCCGGGACAGGGTCTGAAGCTTTCTTT; CDR3aa: CASSASGTGSEAFF
v_gene: TRBV9; d_gene: -; j_gene: TRBJ2-7; abundance: few; CDR3nt: TGTGCCAGCAGCGGAGCCGGGAACACCTACGAGCAGTACTTC; CDR3aa: CASSGAGNTYEQYF
v_gene: TRBV5-1; d_gene: TRBD2; j_gene: TRBJ2-5; abundance: many; CDR3nt: TGCGCCAGCAGCTTCGGACTAGATCAAGAGACCCAGTACTTC; CDR3aa: CASSFGLDQETQYF
v_gene: TRBV20-1; d_gene: TRBD2; j_gene: TRBJ2-5; abundance: -; CDR3nt: TGCAGTGCTATAGCGGGAGCGGGGGGAGAGACCCAGTACTTC; CDR3aa: CSAIAGAGGETQYF
v_gene: TRBV20-1; d_gene: TRBD1; j_gene: TRBJ1-5; abundance: -; CDR3nt: TGCAGTGCTAGTCAGGGGGGCAATCAGCCCCAGCATTTT; CDR3aa: CSASQGGNQPQHF
v_gene: TRBV12-3/TRBV12-4; d_gene: TRBD2; j_gene: TRBJ2-7; abundance: few; CDR3nt: TGTGCCAGCAGTCGAGCGGGAGCGGGGTACGAGCAGTACTTC; CDR3aa: CASSRAGAGYEQYF
v_gene: TRBV5-1; d_gene: TRBD1; j_gene: TRBJ2-3; abundance: few; CDR3nt: TGCGCCAGCATAAAGGAGGGACAGGTGACAGATACGCAGTATTTT; CDR3aa: CASIKEGQVTDTQYF
v_gene: TRBV6-5; d_gene: -; j_gene: TRBJ1-1; abundance: few; CDR3nt: TGTGCCAGCCACGGGGTGGAAGCTTTCTTT; CDR3aa: CASHGVEAFF
v_gene: TRBV6-2/TRBV6-3; d_gene: TRBD1; j_gene: TRBJ2-2; abundance: -; CDR3nt: TGTGCCACCACTAGAGAGGGGGCGAAGACCGGGGAGCTGTTTTTT; CDR3aa: CATTREGAKTGELFF
v_gene: TRBV28; d_gene: -; j_gene: TRBJ2-3; abundance: -; CDR3nt: TGTGCCGGCACCATATCGTCGGAATTCACAGATACGCAGTATTTT; CDR3aa: CAGTISSEFTDTQYF
v_gene: TRBV7-9; d_gene: -; j_gene: TRBJ2-7; abundance: -; CDR3nt: TGTGCCAGCAGCTCGCGATCGGGACTGACAGTTGTGGACGAGCAGTACTTC; CDR3aa: CASSSRSGLTVVDEQYF
v_gene: TRBV9; d_gene: -; j_gene: TRBJ2-1; abundance: -; CDR3nt: TGTGCCAGCAGCCAAGGGCGCACAGGGTTGTGCTTC; CDR3aa: CASSQGRTGLCF
v_gene: TRBV19; d_gene: -; j_gene: TRBJ2-7; abundance: -; CDR3nt: TGTGCCAGTAGTATAAGCGGGACAAGCTACGAGCAGTACTTC; CDR3aa: CASSISGTSYEQYF
v_gene: TRBV14; d_gene: -; j_gene: TRBJ2-1; abundance: few; CDR3nt: TGTGCCAGCAGCCCCTACAAGTGGTTAGAGAATGAGCAGTTCTTC; CDR3aa: CASSPYKWLENEQFF
v_gene: TRBV5-1; d_gene: -; j_gene: TRBJ2-7; abundance: -; CDR3nt: TGCGCCAGCAGCTTGTTCCAGGGGTCTGGGTCCGAGCAGTACTTC; CDR3aa: CASSLFQGSGSEQYF
v_gene: TRBV28; d_gene: -; j_gene: TRBJ1-5; abundance: many; CDR3nt: TGTGCCAGCAGTGCGTACAGGGAAAAAAGTCCTCAGCCCCAGCATTTT; CDR3aa: CASSAYREKSPQPQHF
v_gene: TRBV28; d_gene: -; j_gene: TRBJ1-4; abundance: -; CDR3nt: TGTGCCGGCCGGTCTCCGGGGGCAGGAGAAAAACTGTTTTTT; CDR3aa: CAGRSPGAGEKLFF
v_gene: TRBV7-8; d_gene: TRBD2; j_gene: TRBJ2-2; abundance: -; CDR3nt: TGTGCCAGCAGCGAGCGGGGCCCCCAGCCCGGGGAGCTGTTTTTT; CDR3aa: CASSERGPQPGELFF
v_gene: TRBV6-2/TRBV6-3; d_gene: -; j_gene: TRBJ2-3; abundance: -; CDR3nt: TGTGCCAGCAGTTACCGAAAAGGTACAGATACGCAGTATTTT; CDR3aa: CASSYRKGTDTQYF
v_gene: TRBV7-9; d_gene: -; j_gene: TRBJ2-3; abundance: -; CDR3nt: TGTGCCAGCAGCTTAGCCAGCGCTCCTAGCACAGATACGCAGTATTTT; CDR3aa: CASSLASAPSTDTQYF
v_gene: TRBV12-3/TRBV12-4; d_gene: -; j_gene: TRBJ2-5; abundance: few; CDR3nt: TGTGCCAGCAGCTGGGGCAGGTCAGGCCAAGAGACCCAGTACTTC; CDR3aa: CASSWGRSGQETQYF
v_gene: TRBV7-6; d_gene: -; j_gene: TRBJ2-6; abundance: few; CDR3nt: TGTGCCAGCAGCCCCCGACGGCTCTCTGGGGCCAACGTCCTGACTTTC; CDR3aa: CASSPRRLSGANVLTF
v_gene: TRBV13; d_gene: -; j_gene: TRBJ2-7; abundance: few; CDR3nt: TGTGCCAGCAGCTTGAGACAGGCGATCTACGAGCAGTACTTC; CDR3aa: CASSLRQAIYEQYF
v_gene: TRBV20-1; d_gene: TRBD2; j_gene: TRBJ2-1; abundance: few; CDR3nt: TGCAGTGCTAGGACCCTCCGCCTTCAAGCGGGATTCTCCTACAATGAGCAGTTCTTC; CDR3aa: CSARTLRLQAGFSYNEQFF
v_gene: TRBV12-3/TRBV12-4; d_gene: TRBD2; j_gene: TRBJ2-2; abundance: few; CDR3nt: TGTGCCAGCAGTTTCGGCGGGAGGGCCGGGGAGCTGTTTTTT; CDR3aa: CASSFGGRAGELFF
v_gene: TRBV7-9; d_gene: -; j_gene: TRBJ2-1; abundance: few; CDR3nt: TGTGCCAGCAGCTTCGGCGGAGCATACAATGAGCAGTTCTTC; CDR3aa: CASSFGGAYNEQFF
v_gene: TRBV25-1; d_gene: TRBD2; j_gene: TRBJ2-1; abundance: -; CDR3nt: TGTGCCAGCGGACCGGGACTAGTGTCCTACAATGAGCAGTTCTTC; CDR3aa: CASGPGLVSYNEQFF
v_gene: TRBV6-6; d_gene: TRBD2; j_gene: TRBJ2-1; abundance: -; CDR3nt: TGTGCCAGCAGACAAAGGACTAGCGCATACAATGAGCAGTTCTTC; CDR3aa: CASRQRTSAYNEQFF
v_gene: TRBV12-3/TRBV12-4; d_gene: TRBD1; j_gene: TRBJ2-7; abundance: -; CDR3nt: TGTGCCAGCAGTTTAATGTCGTCAGGGGGCGAGCAGTACTTC; CDR3aa: CASSLMSSGGEQYF
v_gene: TRBV6-6; d_gene: TRBD1; j_gene: TRBJ2-5; abundance: few; CDR3nt: TGTGCCAGCAGGAAAACAGGGGAGGAGACCCAGTACTTC; CDR3aa: CASRKTGEETQYF
v_gene: TRBV30; d_gene: -; j_gene: TRBJ2-2; abundance: -; CDR3nt: TGTGCCTGGAGTGTTTGGGGAACCGGGGAGCTGTTTTTT; CDR3aa: CAWSVWGTGELFF
v_gene: TRBV5-1; d_gene: TRBD2; j_gene: TRBJ2-7; abundance: many; CDR3nt: TGCGCCAGCAGCTTACGTCCCGGGACTAGCGGGTCCTCCTACGAGCAGTACTTC; CDR3aa: CASSLRPGTSGSSYEQYF
v_gene: TRBV20-1; d_gene: -; j_gene: TRBJ1-5; abundance: few; CDR3nt: TGCAGCCCTTCCCAAGGCAGGCTGAATCAGCCCCAGCATTTT; CDR3aa: CSPSQGRLNQPQHF
v_gene: TRBV7-9; d_gene: -; j_gene: TRBJ1-1; abundance: -; CDR3nt: TGTGCCAGCAGCTTAACCCACACTGAAGCTTTCTTT; CDR3aa: CASSLTHTEAFF
v_gene: TRBV10-3; d_gene: -; j_gene: TRBJ2-5; abundance: many; CDR3nt: TGTGCCATCAGCGACGGGGGCGCGGAGACCCAGTACTTC; CDR3aa: CAISDGGAETQYF
v_gene: TRBV7-9; d_gene: -; j_gene: TRBJ2-2; abundance: -; CDR3nt: TGTGCCAGCAGCTTAGCAGGAGTCACCGGGGAGCTGTTTTTT; CDR3aa: CASSLAGVTGELFF
v_gene: TRBV28; d_gene: -; j_gene: TRBJ2-7; abundance: -; CDR3nt: TGTGCCAGCAGTCAGCAGTACTTC; CDR3aa: CASSQQYF
v_gene: TRBV28; d_gene: -; j_gene: TRBJ2-2; abundance: few; CDR3nt: TGTGCCAGCCGCTCTCCCGAGGGTTCGGTTGCCGGGGAGCTGTTTTTT; CDR3aa: CASRSPEGSVAGELFF
v_gene: TRBV24-1; d_gene: TRBD1; j_gene: TRBJ2-1; abundance: -; CDR3nt: TGTGCCACCAGTGACACAGGGGCCACCTACAATGAGCAGTTCTTC; CDR3aa: CATSDTGATYNEQFF
v_gene: TRBV6-2/TRBV6-3; d_gene: -; j_gene: TRBJ1-1; abundance: -; CDR3nt: TGTGCCAGCAGTTGGACGCTTTTAAACACTGAAGCTTTCTTT; CDR3aa: CASSWTLLNTEAFF
v_gene: TRBV27; d_gene: -; j_gene: TRBJ1-6; abundance: few; CDR3nt: TGTGCCAGCAGTTCCAACGGGAATTCACCCCTCCACTTT; CDR3aa: CASSSNGNSPLHF
v_gene: TRBV5-1; d_gene: -; j_gene: TRBJ2-4; abundance: few; CDR3nt: TGCGCCAGCAGCCCCGACTCAGCCAAAAACATTCAGTACTTC; CDR3aa: CASSPDSAKNIQYF
v_gene: TRBV7-2; d_gene: -; j_gene: TRBJ1-6; abundance: -; CDR3nt: TGTGCCAGCAGCCGGGCCCCCCCTTCACCCCTCCACTTT; CDR3aa: CASSRAPPSPLHF
v_gene: TRBV29-1; d_gene: -; j_gene: TRBJ2-1; abundance: -; CDR3nt: TGCAGCGCTGTGAAATCCATGGAGCAGTTCTTC; CDR3aa: CSAVKSMEQFF
v_gene: TRBV2; d_gene: -; j_gene: TRBJ2-3; abundance: -; CDR3nt: TGTGCCAGCAGTGGTTACTCCCGGGCTCACCACGCAAATACGCAGTATTTT; CDR3aa: CASSGYSRAHHANTQYF
v_gene: TRBV6-5; d_gene: TRBD1; j_gene: TRBJ2-1; abundance: -; CDR3nt: TGTGCCAGCAGTTACGGGACAGGGGACCCTGACCCATCCTACAATGAGCAGTTCTTC; CDR3aa: CASSYGTGDPDPSYNEQFF
v_gene: TRBV11-2; d_gene: -; j_gene: TRBJ2-3; abundance: -; CDR3nt: TGTGCCAGCAGCGCGGCGGGGTCAACCTGGGGAGATACGCAGTATTTT; CDR3aa: CASSAAGSTWGDTQYF
v_gene: TRBV2; d_gene: TRBD2; j_gene: TRBJ2-1; abundance: few; CDR3nt: TGTGCCAGCGGGAGCGGGAGCTCCTACAATGAGCAGTTCTTC; CDR3aa: CASGSGSSYNEQFF
v_gene: TRBV6-6; d_gene: -; j_gene: TRBJ2-7; abundance: few; CDR3nt: TGTGCCAGCAGTTACCCTGCAGGTACCTACGAGCAGTACTTC; CDR3aa: CASSYPAGTYEQYF
v_gene: TRBV29-1; d_gene: TRBD2; j_gene: TRBJ2-2; abundance: -; CDR3nt: TGCAGCGTTGGACTAGTACTAGCGGGAGGACAGAACACCGGGGAGCTGTTTTTT; CDR3aa: CSVGLVLAGGQNTGELFF
v_gene: TRBV29-1; d_gene: -; j_gene: TRBJ2-7; abundance: few; CDR3nt: TGCAGCGTTAGGAAGCAGTGGAACTCCTACGAGCAGTACTTC; CDR3aa: CSVRKQWNSYEQYF